The next 11 T cell receptor beta chains were all read from a single sample in a study of cytomegalovirus exposure and HLA in healthy donors. Some clones are missing from TCRdb's copy, which holds only in-frame ones; the method was immunoSEQ multiplex PCR. The sample contains under 150,000 clones, approximately 84% of which appear only once. The sample consisted of PBMCs. These receptors originate from a woman aged 30 to 39 in good health and CMV-seronegative.

This sequence joins TRBV10-1 and TRBJ2-1, with a possible D match to TRBD2 (7 bases). Trimming stripped 6 bases from V and 8 bases from J, with 20 bases between. CDR1 and CDR2 (germline): WNHNN, SYGVQD (reference sequence). The CDR3 is 15 amino acids. In nucleotides, the CDR3 is TGCGCCAGCAGCGCCACAGGGCGGGGGAGCGATGAGCAGTTCTTC. Residues: CASSATGRGSDEQFF.

This clone was counted a few times. The genes are TRBV5-1 and TRBJ1-1, with a tentative D call TRBD1 (5 bases). The CDR3 is made up of 16 amino acids. V lost 4 bases and J 0 bases, leaving 16 bases between the germline ends. The V gene's germline CDR1 is SGHRS and CDR2 YFSETQ. The CDR3 is CASSLRDSTMNTEAFF. As DNA, the CDR3 is TGCGCCAGCAGCCTCCGGGACTCTACTATGAACACTGAAGCTTTCTTT.

A few counts support this clone. CDR3 sequence reads: CASSEGAGYGYTF. CDR3 nucleotide sequence: TGTGCCAGCAGTGAAGGGGCAGGATATGGCTACACCTTC. V and J are TRBV2 and TRBJ1-2; D gene uncertain. The CDR3 is 13 residues long. Looked up from germline, CDR1 is SNHLY and CDR2 is FYNNEI. V gave up 1 base and J gave up 5 bases, with 8 bases separating them.

The chain couples TRBV10-1 to TRBJ2-3; TRBD2 matches at 9 bases. This CDR3 has 14 amino acids. Germline loops: CDR1 WNHNN, CDR2 SYGVQD (reference sequence). Trimming removed 6 bases from V and 6 bases from J; junction bases left unmatched: 7. In DNA, the CDR3 is TGCGCCAGCAGCGGCGGGGGGGCCAGGGATACGCAGTATTTT. Translation gives CASSGGGARDTQYF.

The rearrangement joins TRBV5-1 to TRBJ1-5; 8 bases map to TRBD1. The germline gives CDR1 SGHRS, CDR2 YFSETQ. The J segment lost 5 bases and the V segment lost 3 bases, leaving 10 bases of the junction unmatched. This CDR3 is 16 amino acids long. The CDR3 region is CASSSGTGFGDQPQHF. CDR3 nucleotide sequence: TGCGCCAGCAGCTCCGGGACAGGTTTCGGGGATCAGCCCCAGCATTTT.

The chain carries TRBV4-1 and TRBJ1-2; 7 nucleotides line up with TRBD1. This CDR3 is built from 15 residues. The junction had 5 bases not matched to a gene; V was cut back by 0 bases and J by 4 bases. Germline CDR1 MGHRA, CDR2 YSYEKL. The CDR3 is CASSQDNDRVYGYTF. The CDR3 bases are TGCGCCAGCAGCCAAGACAATGACAGGGTCTATGGCTACACCTTC.

V and J are TRBV5-5 and TRBJ1-6; 8 bases map to TRBD1. V lost 4 bases to trimming and J lost 6 bases; unmatched junction nucleotides: 3. CDR1 is SGHKS and CDR2 is YYEKEE in the germline V gene (reference sequence). The CDR3 covers 14 residues. CDR3: CASSRTGSNSPLHF. The CDR3 bases are TGTGCCAGCAGCCGGACAGGGAGTAATTCACCCCTCCACTTT.

V usage is TRBV5-6 and J usage is TRBJ2-2; 7 positions agree with TRBD2. Germline V gene sequence: CDR1 SGHDT, CDR2 YYEEEE. The ends lost 1 base at V and 5 bases at J; junction bases unmatched: 8. The CDR3 is 16 residues long. Written as DNA, the CDR3 is TGTGCCAGCAGCTTGCATGGGGGACTACCGACCGGGGAGCTGTTTTTT. This codes for CASSLHGGLPTGELFF.

The chain employs TRBV6-4 and TRBJ1-6; D uncertain. The CDR3 sequence is 13 residues long. Germline V CDR1 and CDR2: MRHNA, SNTAGT. Trimming removed 4 bases from V and 4 bases from J, with 5 bases in between. The DNA for the CDR3 is TGTGCCAGCAGTGTAATGTATAATTCACCCCTCCACTTT. As protein: CASSVMYNSPLHF.

The genes are TRBV15 and TRBJ2-1; 7 bases are a match to TRBD1. CDR1 LNHNV and CDR2 YYDKDF come from the germline V gene (reference sequence). CDR3 length: 15 amino acids. The V segment lost 2 bases and the J segment 3 bases; nucleotides outside the gene matches: 4. The CDR3 region is CATSRSDRDYNEQFF. The CDR3 bases are TGTGCCACCAGCAGAAGTGACAGGGACTACAATGAGCAGTTCTTC.

This clone was recorded once. The chain carries TRBV9 and TRBJ2-5; D not certain. This CDR3 is built from 13 residues. Germline assignment: CDR1 SGDLS and CDR2 YYNGEE. The V gene lost 0 bases and the J gene lost 6 bases, with 9 bases spanning the gap. The CDR3 protein is CASSVEAGKTQYF. CDR3 in DNA: TGTGCCAGCAGCGTAGAGGCAGGAAAGACCCAGTACTTC.